The source of this TCR beta chain is a study of blood T cell repertoires in COVID-19. Study context: T cells, B-cell-depleted T cells, or PBMCs supplied cDNA or gDNA.

Germline V lookup: CDR1 MDHEN, CDR2 SYDVKM. The CDR3 contains 10 residues. V was trimmed by 5 bases and J by 6 bases, leaving 4 bases between them. In the original processing: How many nucleated cells were present was estimated from reference gene primer amplification. Measured with immunoSEQ multiplex PCR; TCRdb has only the in-frame clones, and not every one. That table supplies the V and J calls and clone size; D and trimming were determined from the DNA. This sample carries about 110,000 clones, roughly four fifths of them seen once, and the ten largest clones take 6.2%. The V and J genes are TRBV28 and TRBJ1-1, with unresolved D. This TCR came from a man older than 75 with COVID-19, enrolled during active disease. Sequenced input: peripheral blood. The CDR3 here is CASSRAEAFF. Written as DNA, the CDR3 is TGTGCCAGCAGTCGGGCTGAAGCTTTCTTT.